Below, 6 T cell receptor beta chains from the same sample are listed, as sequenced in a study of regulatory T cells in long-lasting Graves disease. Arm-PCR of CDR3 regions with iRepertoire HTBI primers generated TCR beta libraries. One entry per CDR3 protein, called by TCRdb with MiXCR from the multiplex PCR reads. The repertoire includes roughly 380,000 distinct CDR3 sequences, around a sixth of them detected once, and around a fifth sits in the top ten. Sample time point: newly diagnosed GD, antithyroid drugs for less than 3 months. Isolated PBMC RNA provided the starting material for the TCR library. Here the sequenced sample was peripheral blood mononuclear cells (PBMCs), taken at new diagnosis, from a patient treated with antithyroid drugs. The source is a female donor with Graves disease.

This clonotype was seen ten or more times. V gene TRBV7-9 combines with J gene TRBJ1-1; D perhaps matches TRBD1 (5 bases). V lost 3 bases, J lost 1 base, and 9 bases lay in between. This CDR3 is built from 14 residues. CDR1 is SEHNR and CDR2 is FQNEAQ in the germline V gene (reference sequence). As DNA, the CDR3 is TGTGCCAGCAGCTTTGCAGGGACGAACACTGAAGCTTTCTTT. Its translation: CASSFAGTNTEAFF.

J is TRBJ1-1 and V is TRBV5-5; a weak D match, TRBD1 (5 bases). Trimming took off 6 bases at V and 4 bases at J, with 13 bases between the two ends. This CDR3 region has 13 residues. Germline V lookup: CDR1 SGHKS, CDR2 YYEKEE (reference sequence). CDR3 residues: CASTPRGATEAFF. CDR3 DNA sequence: TGTGCCAGCACCCCCCGAGGGGCCACTGAAGCTTTCTTT.

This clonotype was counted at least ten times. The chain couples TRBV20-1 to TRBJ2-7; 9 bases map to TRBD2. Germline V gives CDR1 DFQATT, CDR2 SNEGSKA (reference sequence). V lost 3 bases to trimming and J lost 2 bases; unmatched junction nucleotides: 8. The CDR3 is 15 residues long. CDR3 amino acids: CSASDRLAGTYEQYF. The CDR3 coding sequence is TGCAGTGCTAGCGATCGGCTAGCGGGGACCTACGAGCAGTACTTC.

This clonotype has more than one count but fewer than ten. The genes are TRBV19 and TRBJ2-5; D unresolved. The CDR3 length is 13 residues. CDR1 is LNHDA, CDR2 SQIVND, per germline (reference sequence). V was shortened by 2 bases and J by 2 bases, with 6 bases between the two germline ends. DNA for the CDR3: TGTGCCAGTAGTATAAGTCTGCAAGAGACCCAGTACTTC. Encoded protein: CASSISLQETQYF.

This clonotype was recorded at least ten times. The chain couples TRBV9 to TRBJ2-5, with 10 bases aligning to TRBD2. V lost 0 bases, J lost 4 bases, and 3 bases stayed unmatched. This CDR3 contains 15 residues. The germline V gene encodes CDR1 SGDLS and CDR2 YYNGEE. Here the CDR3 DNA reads TGTGCCAGCAGCGTAGGGAGCGGGGGGGCAGAGACCCAGTACTTC. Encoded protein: CASSVGSGGAETQYF.

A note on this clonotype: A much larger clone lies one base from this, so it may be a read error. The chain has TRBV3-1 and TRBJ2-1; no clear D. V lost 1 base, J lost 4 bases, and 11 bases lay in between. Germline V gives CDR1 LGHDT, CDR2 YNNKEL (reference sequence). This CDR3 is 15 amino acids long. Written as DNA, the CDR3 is TGTGCCAGCAGCCAAGGCGTGGGGTGGTACAATGAGCAGTTCTTC. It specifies CASSQGVGWYNEQFF.